The present T cell receptor beta chain was sequenced within a study of blood T cell repertoires in COVID-19. Across the study: Whether acute or convalescent, the COVID-19 samples came from the United States, Italy and Spain.

CDR3 length: 13 residues. Germline V gene sequence: CDR1 LNHNV, CDR2 YYDKDF (reference sequence). V lost 6 bases to trimming and J lost 6 bases, with 14 bases between them. In the source study's methods: Estimates of nucleated cell counts were drawn from the amplification of reference gene primers. Generated by immunoSEQ multiplex PCR, the TCRdb table keeps only in-frame clones and is missing some. V, J and clone size are those of that table, while D and trimming were read from the DNA. Among a few hundred thousand clones, more than 70% were seen once, and the ten largest hold 1% to 1.5%. This TCR was recovered from a woman aged 45-65 years with acute or convalescent COVID-19. Specimen: peripheral blood. This chain connects TRBV15 to TRBJ1-2, with unresolved D. In nucleotides, the CDR3 is TGTGCCACCAGTCCCCCTCCCCCAGATGGCTACACCTTC. Translating gives CATSPPPPDGYTF.